The rows below give T cell receptor beta chains drawn from one sample of a study of blood T cell repertoires in COVID-19. Assay used: immunoSEQ multiplex PCR; TCRdb lists only in-frame clones, some missing. The sample records some 48,000 clones, about nine tenths being singletons. The sequenced sample was peripheral blood. These receptor sequences come from a woman of 80 years or more in a cohort sampled during active or convalescent COVID-19. CDR3s include the opening cysteine and the closing phenylalanine or tryptophan. D genes are given only for firm matches. Only part of the rows carry a size: once, few, many, or a class if the clone is expanded.

>-|-|TRBJ2-1|TRBV7-8
CASSLGRRIGYNEQFF
TGTGCCAGCAGCTTAGGACGCAGGATTGGCTACAATGAGCAGTTCTTC
>-|-|TRBJ1-1|TRBV12-3/TRBV12-4
CASSLAYNTEAFF
TGTGCCAGCAGTTTAGCCTATAACACTGAAGCTTTCTTT
>-|TRBD1|TRBJ2-7|TRBV2
CASSGGQGLGVQYF
TGTGCCAGCAGTGGGGGACAGGGGTTGGGTGTGCAGTACTTC
>few|-|TRBJ1-2|TRBV6-1
CASSEPGFRSGYTF
TGTGCCAGCAGTGAGCCCGGGTTTCGAAGTGGCTACACCTTC
>-|TRBD1|TRBJ2-5|TRBV25-1
CASSDAGGKGETQYF
TGTGCCAGCAGCGACGCAGGGGGCAAGGGTGAGACCCAGTACTTC
>-|-|TRBJ1-5|TRBV5-1
CASSPSGYNQPQHF
TGCGCCAGCAGCCCCTCCGGGTACAATCAGCCCCAGCATTTT
>few|-|TRBJ1-5|TRBV5-4
CASSRQEGNQPQHF
TGTGCCAGCAGCCGACAGGAAGGCAATCAGCCCCAGCATTTT
>few|-|TRBJ2-2|TRBV7-6
CASSPQLGGNTGELFF
TGTGCCAGCAGCCCCCAATTAGGAGGGAACACCGGGGAGCTGTTTTTT
>once|-|TRBJ1-1|TRBV29-1
CSVDRQFATEAFF
TGCAGCGTGGACAGACAGTTTGCGACTGAAGCTTTCTTT
>-|TRBD1|TRBJ1-2|TRBV27
CASSFYRDRTNSNYGYTF
TGTGCCAGCAGCTTCTACCGGGACAGAACTAATTCTAACTATGGCTACACCTTC
>-|TRBD1|TRBJ1-1|TRBV3-1/TRBV3-2
CASSHPRQGADTEAFF
TGTGCCAGCAGCCACCCCAGGCAGGGGGCGGACACTGAAGCTTTCTTT
>-|TRBD1|TRBJ2-3|TRBV5-1
CASSQGDGVQDTQYF
TGCGCCAGCAGCCAGGGGGACGGGGTACAAGATACGCAGTATTTT
>-|-|TRBJ1-2|TRBV28
CASSATTSGGYTF
TGTGCCAGCAGTGCAACAACGTCGGGTGGCTACACCTTC
>-|-|TRBJ2-4|TRBV9
CASSVPGYGKNIQYF
TGTGCCAGCAGCGTCCCAGGGTACGGCAAAAACATTCAGTACTTC
>once|-|TRBJ1-2|TRBV12-3/TRBV12-4
CATGTGYGYTF
TGTGCCACAGGAACAGGCTATGGCTACACCTTC
>-|TRBD1|TRBJ2-5|TRBV19
CASSISTGVLETQYF
TGTGCCAGTAGTATTTCGACAGGGGTGTTGGAGACCCAGTACTTC
>-|-|TRBJ2-2|TRBV24-1
CATSDRRVSHTGELFF
TGTGCCACCAGTGATCGGAGGGTTTCCCACACCGGGGAGCTGTTTTTT
>-|TRBD2|TRBJ2-5|TRBV7-2
CASRPTSGGSQETQYF
TGTGCCAGCAGGCCAACTAGCGGGGGCTCCCAAGAGACCCAGTACTTC